This T cell receptor (beta chain) is drawn from a study of blood T cell repertoires in COVID-19. With 4 bases removed from V and 6 bases from J, the gap between germline ends came to 7 bases. The CDR3 covers 12 residues. Germline CDR1 is LGHDT and CDR2 is YNNKEL (reference sequence). Profiling relied on immunoSEQ multiplex PCR, and the TCRdb table lists in-frame clones only, not all of them. The sample shows more than 95,000 clones, more than 75% of them seen only once. Sequencing was performed on peripheral blood. This sequence joins TRBV3-1 (or the pseudogene TRBV3-2) and TRBJ2-1; no clear D gene. The source is a man in his fifties or sixties with acute or convalescent COVID-19. CDR3 nucleotide sequence: TGTGCCAGCAGCCGCCGGTCCAATGAGCAGTTCTTC. Its translation is CASSRRSNEQFF.